This T cell receptor beta chain originates from a study of cytomegalovirus exposure and HLA in healthy donors. This clone came up once. Its matching antigen is unknown. The study ran its PCR with 60 Vbeta and 13 Jbeta primers. Measured with immunoSEQ multiplex PCR; TCRdb has only the in-frame clones, and not every one. The sample shows nearly 110,000 clones, roughly three quarters of them seen only once. Study-wide results and limits: As a later analysis revealed, most CMV-associated TCR beta chains appeared HLA-restricted. 87-base-pair reads could not separate some V segments, including TRBV6-2 and TRBV6-3. High sensitivity and specificity were reportedly achieved when the classifier diagnosed cytomegalovirus status. TCR beta sequences numbering some 17,000 were associated with HLA alleles at 0.05 false discovery rate in a later analysis.

The germline V and J ends were trimmed by 5 bases and 1 base, with 11 bases remaining between them. The CDR3 totals 15 residues. Germline V gene data show CDR1 as SGHVS and CDR2 as FQNEAQ. The chain recombines TRBV7-8 with TRBJ2-2, with no clear D. This receptor was taken from a man between 18 and 29 years old in good health and CMV-seronegative. Input material: PBMCs. The CDR3 DNA is TGTGCCAGCAGCCGCCTAAGAAAGAACACCGGGGAGCTGTTTTTT. Its translation: CASSRLRKNTGELFF. The full variable domain, completed using reference TRBV7-8 and TRBJ2-2, is GAGVSQSPRYKVAKRGQDVALRCDPISGHVSLFWYQQALGQGPEFLTYFQNEAQLDKSGLPSDRFFAERPEGSVSTLKIQRTQQEDSAVYLCASSRLRKNTGELFFGEGSRLTVL.